These T cell receptor beta chains were read from a single sample in a study of beta chain features in type 1 diabetes. Only in-frame clones appear in the TCRdb table, and some are missing; sequencing was by immunoSEQ multiplex PCR. The profile shows about 260,000 clones, roughly 21% of them singletons. Sequencing used naive CD4+ T cells from blood. The source is a middle-aged woman with type 1 diabetes. Each CDR3 is given with its conserved first and last residue. The D gene is left open where the match is weak. Rows may omit the clone size; those that give it use once, few, many or a size class.

size	V	J	D	CDR3	DNA
.	TRBV7-9	TRBJ2-5	.	CASSYRSAGLQETQYF	TGTGCCAGCAGCTATCGTTCGGCAGGCCTCCAAGAGACCCAGTACTTC
.	TRBV30	TRBJ2-1	.	CAWSVRIRGNEQFF	TGTGCCTGGAGTGTACGTATCAGGGGCAATGAGCAGTTCTTC
.	TRBV5-4	TRBJ2-7	.	CASSRRDGSYEQYF	TGTGCCAGCAGCAGGCGGGACGGCTCCTACGAGCAGTACTTC
.	TRBV2	TRBJ1-6	TRBD1	CASSEGQGDSPLHF	TGTGCCAGCAGTGAAGGACAGGGTGATTCACCCCTCCACTTT
.	TRBV4-1	TRBJ2-7	TRBD2	CASSQTGATSGSSYEQYF	TGCGCCAGCAGCCAGACAGGGGCGACTAGCGGGAGCTCCTACGAGCAGTACTTC
.	TRBV7-2	TRBJ1-4	TRBD1	CASSVQGKSEKLFF	TGTGCCAGCAGCGTACAGGGGAAGAGCGAAAAACTGTTTTTT
few	TRBV9	TRBJ2-4	.	CASSVGTAQNIQYF	TGTGCCAGCAGCGTAGGGACAGCTCAAAACATTCAGTACTTC
few	TRBV30	TRBJ2-7	TRBD1	CAYGETGTYEQYF	TGTGCATACGGCGAGACAGGGACCTACGAGCAGTACTTC
.	TRBV29-1	TRBJ1-4	.	CSVGPTAGTNEKLFF	TGCAGCGTTGGCCCTACCGCCGGAACTAATGAAAAACTGTTTTTT
few	TRBV2	TRBJ1-5	.	CASSEQGFQQPQHF	TGTGCCAGCAGTGAACAGGGGTTCCAGCAGCCCCAGCATTTT
few	TRBV7-9	TRBJ1-4	.	CASSGLATNEKLFF	TGTGCCAGCAGCGGGCTTGCAACTAATGAAAAACTGTTTTTT
few	TRBV28	TRBJ1-2	.	CASSSPAAYYGYTF	TGTGCCAGCAGTTCCCCCGCGGCTTACTATGGCTACACCTTC
.	TRBV7-9	TRBJ2-7	.	CASSPRAVAYEQYF	TGTGCCAGCAGCCCGCGGGCCGTAGCCTACGAGCAGTACTTC
.	TRBV15	TRBJ2-7	TRBD1	CATGNDRGRFEQYF	TGTGCCACCGGCAACGACAGGGGGCGGTTCGAGCAGTACTTC
.	TRBV7-9	TRBJ1-1	.	CASIRGTGEAFF	TGTGCCAGTATCAGAGGTACGGGTGAAGCTTTCTTT
few	TRBV9	TRBJ1-2	.	CASSVAPFGGLYGYTF	TGTGCCAGCAGCGTAGCTCCTTTTGGTGGGCTCTATGGCTACACCTTC
few	TRBV5-4	TRBJ2-3	.	CASSRGNPASTDTQYF	TGTGCCAGCAGCCGGGGGAATCCAGCTAGCACAGATACGCAGTATTTT
few	TRBV27	TRBJ2-1	TRBD2	CASSLTGLAGFREQFF	TGTGCCAGCAGTTTAACCGGTCTAGCGGGATTTAGGGAGCAGTTCTTC
few	TRBV9	TRBJ2-2	TRBD1	CASSVLDRAYGELFF	TGTGCCAGCAGCGTTTTGGACAGGGCGTACGGGGAGCTGTTTTTT
.	TRBV2	TRBJ2-1	.	CASSEYGRASYNEQFF	TGTGCCAGCAGTGAGTACGGCAGGGCCTCCTACAATGAGCAGTTCTTC
few	TRBV9	TRBJ2-1	TRBD2	CASSDGSGVDNEQFF	TGTGCCAGCAGCGACGGTAGCGGGGTTGACAATGAGCAGTTCTTC
.	TRBV2	TRBJ2-7	TRBD1	CASSGGQGWINEQYF	TGTGCCAGCAGCGGGGGACAGGGATGGATCAACGAGCAGTACTTC
few	TRBV7-3	TRBJ1-2	TRBD1	CASSSPEAGGRYTF	TGTGCCAGCAGCTCCCCCGAGGCAGGGGGCCGCTACACCTTC
few	TRBV30	TRBJ2-7	TRBD2	CAWSVQSSGRSRVKQYF	TGTGCCTGGAGTGTACAGTCTAGCGGGAGGTCTCGCGTCAAGCAGTACTTC
few	TRBV20-1	TRBJ1-4	TRBD1	CSASRTGGLFF	TGCAGTGCTTCACGGACAGGGGGACTGTTTTTT
.	TRBV7-9	TRBJ1-4	TRBD1	CASSSNRGLNEKLFF	TGTGCCAGCAGCTCTAACAGGGGTCTGAATGAAAAACTGTTTTTT
.	TRBV18	TRBJ2-1	.	CASSPQGANEQFF	TGTGCCAGCTCACCACAGGGAGCGAATGAGCAGTTCTTC
.	TRBV28	TRBJ1-4	.	CASSEGRNEKLFF	TGTGCCAGCAGTGAGGGTAGGAATGAAAAACTGTTTTTT
few	TRBV30	TRBJ2-5	.	CAWAEGETQYF	TGTGCCTGGGCTGAGGGAGAGACCCAGTACTTC
few	TRBV2	TRBJ2-1	TRBD2	CASRTTSGGDNEQFF	TGTGCCAGCAGAACTACTAGCGGGGGGGACAATGAGCAGTTCTTC
few	TRBV6-6	TRBJ2-7	.	CASSYQGGYEQYF	TGTGCCAGCAGTTACCAGGGGGGCTACGAGCAGTACTTC
.	TRBV15	TRBJ1-1	TRBD1	CATSRPDRGEAFF	TGTGCCACCAGCAGACCCGACAGGGGTGAAGCTTTCTTT
.	TRBV6-6	TRBJ1-6	.	CASSYTEKPLHF	TGTGCCAGCAGTTACACAGAGAAACCCCTCCACTTT
few	TRBV11-1	TRBJ2-6	.	CASSLPTRVWANVLTF	TGTGCCAGCAGCTTGCCGACAAGAGTGTGGGCCAACGTCCTGACTTTC
few	TRBV6-6	TRBJ1-6	TRBD1	CASSGSGTDNSPLHF	TGTGCCAGCAGTGGATCCGGGACAGATAATTCACCCCTCCACTTT
.	TRBV7-2	TRBJ2-7	TRBD1	CASSSHGQGSSYEQYF	TGTGCCAGCAGCTCTCACGGACAGGGGAGCTCCTACGAGCAGTACTTC
few	TRBV30	TRBJ1-1	.	CGTAGNTEAFF	TGTGGCACGGCGGGGAACACTGAAGCTTTCTTT
.	TRBV7-2	TRBJ2-7	TRBD1	CASSEGQGPYEQYF	TGTGCCAGCAGCGAGGGACAGGGACCCTACGAGCAGTACTTC
.	TRBV30	TRBJ2-3	.	CASARDSTTDTQYF	TGTGCTTCCGCACGGGACTCAACTACAGATACGCAGTATTTT
.	TRBV30	TRBJ1-2	.	CAWSVFPGGTNYGYTF	TGTGCCTGGAGTGTATTTCCAGGTGGAACTAACTATGGCTACACCTTC
.	TRBV9	TRBJ2-5	.	CASSVVGSGGETQYF	TGTGCCAGCAGCGTAGTTGGTTCAGGTGGCGAGACCCAGTACTTC
.	TRBV29-1	TRBJ2-7	TRBD1	CSVTEGASNYEQYF	TGCAGCGTGACCGAGGGGGCGTCTAACTACGAGCAGTACTTC
.	TRBV27	TRBJ2-3	TRBD2	CASSLSNGGADTQYF	TGTGCCAGCAGTTTATCCAATGGGGGGGCAGATACGCAGTATTTT
few	TRBV9	TRBJ2-6	.	CASSVQEAGANVLTF	TGTGCCAGCAGCGTCCAGGAAGCTGGGGCCAACGTCCTGACTTTC
.	TRBV28	TRBJ1-2	TRBD1	CASSGPGTGKGYTF	TGTGCCAGCAGTGGCCCCGGGACAGGGAAAGGCTACACCTTC
.	TRBV30	TRBJ2-1	TRBD2	CASRPSGRAGEQFF	TGTGCCTCCCGTCCTAGCGGGAGGGCCGGGGAGCAGTTCTTC
.	TRBV9	TRBJ1-2	.	CASSVAPSNRVSGYTF	TGTGCCAGCAGCGTAGCCCCTTCCAACAGGGTTAGCGGCTACACCTTC
.	TRBV15	TRBJ1-1	.	CATSREGGEAFF	TGTGCCACCAGCAGAGAGGGAGGTGAAGCTTTCTTT
few	TRBV4-3	TRBJ1-1	.	CASSQTRGTEAFF	TGCGCCAGCAGCCAGACCAGGGGAACTGAAGCTTTCTTT
.	TRBV29-1	TRBJ1-3	.	CSARTSGNTIYF	TGCAGCGCTCGGACTTCTGGAAACACCATATATTTT
few	TRBV5-1	TRBJ1-2	.	CASSLRGSGYTF	TGCGCCAGCAGCTTGCGGGGATCGGGCTACACCTTC
few	TRBV28	TRBJ1-3	.	CASSLAGNTIYF	TGTGCCAGCAGTTTAGCGGGAAACACCATATATTTT
.	TRBV19	TRBJ1-6	.	CASMMGPTGRQHF	TGTGCCAGTATGATGGGTCCCACCGGGCGACAGCACTTT
few	TRBV7-2	TRBJ1-2	.	CASSLGTGKANYGYTF	TGTGCCAGCAGTCTAGGCACAGGGAAGGCTAACTATGGCTACACCTTC
few	TRBV19	TRBJ2-7	.	CASSLRTAYEQYF	TGTGCCAGTAGTCTCCGGACAGCCTACGAGCAGTACTTC